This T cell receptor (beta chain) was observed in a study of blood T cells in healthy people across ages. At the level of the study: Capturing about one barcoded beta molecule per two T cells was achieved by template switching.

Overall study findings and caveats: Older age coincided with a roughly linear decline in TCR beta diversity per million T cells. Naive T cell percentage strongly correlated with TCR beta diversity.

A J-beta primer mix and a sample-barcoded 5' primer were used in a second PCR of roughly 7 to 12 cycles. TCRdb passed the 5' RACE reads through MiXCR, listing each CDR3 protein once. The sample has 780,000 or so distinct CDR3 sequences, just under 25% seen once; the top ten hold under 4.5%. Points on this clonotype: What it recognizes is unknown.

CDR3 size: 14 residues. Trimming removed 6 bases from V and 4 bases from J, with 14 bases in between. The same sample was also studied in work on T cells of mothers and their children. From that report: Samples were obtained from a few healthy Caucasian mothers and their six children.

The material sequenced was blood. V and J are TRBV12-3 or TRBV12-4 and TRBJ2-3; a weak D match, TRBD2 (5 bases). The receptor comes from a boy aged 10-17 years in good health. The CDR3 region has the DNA TGTGCCAGCAGACTTAGAGGGTACGCAGATACGCAGTATTTT. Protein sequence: CASRLRGYADTQYF.